One and the same sample provided the 18 T cell receptor beta chains below, sequenced in a study of CD8 T cells in Susac syndrome. With random hexamers, reverse transcription was performed on about 0.5 to 1 ug of RNA. TCRdb reprocessed the immunoSEQ multiplex PCR reads via MiXCR and lists one record per CDR3 protein. The table shows 150,000 or so distinct CDR3 sequences, with roughly 95% occurring only once. Sequencing input: CD4+ T cells from PBMCs. These receptors all come from a human donor with Susac syndrome.

V and J are TRBV20-1 and TRBJ1-2, with D possibly being TRBD1 (5 bases). The germline V gene encodes CDR1 DFQATT and CDR2 SNEGSKA (reference sequence). This CDR3 contains 13 residues. Trimming removed 3 bases from V and 6 bases from J, with 14 bases in between. The CDR3 region has the DNA TGCAGTGCTAGTAGGCCCGGGACCGATGGCTACACCTTC. This translates into CSASRPGTDGYTF.

J is TRBJ2-5 and V is TRBV28; 7 bases align to TRBD2. The germline V gene encodes CDR1 MDHEN and CDR2 SYDVKM. Losses at the gene ends were 5 bases for V and 5 bases for J; bases not matched to a gene: 14. This CDR3 contains 16 residues. The CDR3 loop is CASSLRTLWGGETQYF. The CDR3 nucleotides read TGTGCCAGCAGTCTCCGGACTTTGTGGGGAGGGGAGACCCAGTACTTC.

The chain couples TRBV24-1 to TRBJ2-1; 8 bases are shared with TRBD2. The CDR3 covers 15 residues. Germline loops: CDR1 KGHDR, CDR2 SFDVKD. J gave up 8 bases and V 5 bases, and 10 bases lay outside the gene matches. CDR3 region: CATSASAGVSHEQFF. CDR3 bases: TGTGCCACCAGTGCTTCAGCGGGAGTGTCTCATGAGCAGTTCTTC.

The V gene is TRBV6-2 or TRBV6-3, the J gene TRBJ2-7; D gene uncertain. Trimming removed 5 bases from V and 1 base from J, with 9 bases in between. This CDR3 is 13 amino acids long. Germline CDR1 is MNHEY and CDR2 is SVGEGT. CDR3 loop: CASSNSGSYEQYV. As DNA, the CDR3 is TGTGCCAGCAGTAACAGTGGTTCCTACGAGCAGTACGTC.

This clonotype appeared once. The chain uses TRBV29-1 and TRBJ2-7; TRBD2 matches 11 bases. The CDR3 contains 14 residues. Germline assignment: CDR1 SQVTM and CDR2 ANQGSEA. V lost 6 bases, J lost 2 bases, and 6 bases stayed unmatched. CDR3 sequence: CSVAGTSGPYEQYF. DNA for the CDR3: TGCAGCGTCGCCGGGACTAGCGGCCCCTACGAGCAGTACTTC.

The chain uses TRBV18 and TRBJ2-2; tentatively, D is TRBD2 (6 bases). The CDR3 spans 16 residues. The V gene's germline CDR1 is KGHSH and CDR2 LQKENI. The V end was cut by 3 bases, the J end by 1 base, with 12 bases between. CDR3 region: CASSPPQGLNTGELFF. The CDR3 coding sequence is TGTGCCAGCTCACCTCCCCAGGGACTGAACACCGGGGAGCTGTTTTTT.

The gene calls are TRBV28 and TRBJ2-5; D is tentatively TRBD1 or TRBD2 (5 bases each). The CDR3 runs 15 residues. Germline V gene sequence: CDR1 MDHEN, CDR2 SYDVKM. Trimming took 5 bases from V and 4 from J, leaving 17 bases between them. DNA of the CDR3: TGTGCCAGCAGTGGGGCTGGGCGGGCCGCAGAGACCCAGTACTTC. Protein product: CASSGAGRAAETQYF.

This rearrangement joins TRBV7-9 to TRBJ1-1, with 9 bases that match TRBD1. CDR1 is SEHNR and CDR2 is FQNEAQ in the germline V gene (reference sequence). The J segment lost 3 bases and the V segment lost 0 bases, leaving 5 bases of the junction unmatched. The CDR3 loop spans 16 amino acids. The DNA of the CDR3 is TGTGCCAGCAGCTTAGCGCCAGGGGACAGGGACACTGAAGCTTTCTTT. This codes for CASSLAPGDRDTEAFF. Supplemented by reference TRBV7-9 and TRBJ1-1, the full variable domain reads DTGVSQNPRHKITKRGQNVTFRCDPISEHNRLYWYRQTLGQGPEFLTYFQNEAQLEKSRLLSDRFSAERPKGSFSTLEIQRTEQGDSAMYLCASSLAPGDRDTEAFFGQGTRLTVV.

This clonotype showed up just once. The V and J genes are TRBV4-1 and TRBJ2-5; TRBD2 agrees at 14 bases. This CDR3 spans 18 amino acids. The trim removed 0 bases at V and 2 bases at J, leaving 5 bases unmatched. Germline V gene data show CDR1 as MGHRA and CDR2 as YSYEKL. The CDR3 nucleotides are TGCGCCAGCAGCCAAGATGTAGGACTAGCGGGGGGACAAGAGACCCAGTACTTC. It yields the protein CASSQDVGLAGGQETQYF.

The CDR3 DNA reads as TGCGCCAGCAGTCCCGGGACGGACAACTCCTACGAGCAGTACTTC. Amino acids: CASSPGTDNSYEQYF. This sequence joins TRBV5-1 and TRBJ2-7; the D call may be TRBD1 or TRBD2 (5 bases each). In germline, CDR1 is SGHRS, CDR2 YFSETQ. This CDR3 is built from 15 residues. The V and J ends lost 5 bases and 0 bases respectively, with 15 bases between them.

This clonotype has just one count. The chain has TRBV5-1 and TRBJ1-3, with unresolved D. The CDR3 length is 15 residues. Germline CDR1 SGHRS, CDR2 YFSETQ. Trimming left V 0 bases short and J 0 bases short, with 7 bases between. The CDR3 spells CASSLDGPSGNTIYF. The CDR3 DNA is TGCGCCAGCAGCTTGGACGGACCCTCTGGAAACACCATATATTTT.

This clonotype has a handful of counts. V gene TRBV7-2 combines with J gene TRBJ1-1, with D uncertain. Trimming left V 3 bases short and J 1 base short, with 6 bases between. Germline CDR1 is SGHTA and CDR2 is FQGNSA. This CDR3 has 13 amino acids. This CDR3 is CASSLAGNTEAFF. The CDR3 DNA sequence: TGTGCCAGCAGCTTGGCGGGGAACACTGAAGCTTTCTTT.

This chain links TRBV6-5 with TRBJ1-2; tentatively, D is TRBD1 (6 bases). V gave up 7 bases and J gave up 5 bases, with 14 bases separating them. The CDR3 consists of 13 residues. The germline gives CDR1 MNHEY, CDR2 SVGAGI. CDR3 protein: CASKDGGIYGYTF. For the CDR3, the DNA is TGTGCCAGCAAGGACGGGGGCATATATGGCTACACCTTC.

The gene calls are TRBV6-6 and TRBJ2-1; 7 nucleotides match TRBD2. CDR1 MNHNY and CDR2 SVGAGI come from the germline V gene (reference sequence). V lost 2 bases, J lost 6 bases, and 4 bases stayed unmatched. CDR3 length: 14 amino acids. This CDR3 reads CASSYVSGGNEQFF. In DNA form, the CDR3 reads TGTGCCAGCAGTTACGTTTCGGGGGGCAATGAGCAGTTCTTC.

This clonotype was detected once. The chain couples TRBV7-2 to TRBJ1-3; possible D gene TRBD1, 5 bases. From germline, CDR1 is SGHTA and CDR2 FQGNSA. This CDR3 has 15 amino acids. Trimming left V 5 bases short and J 0 bases short, with 11 bases between. The chain's CDR3 is CASSAPGFSGNTIYF. Written as DNA, the CDR3 is TGTGCCAGCAGCGCTCCAGGGTTCTCTGGAAACACCATATATTTT.

The J gene is TRBJ2-7, the V gene TRBV29-1; D may be TRBD2 (6 bases). CDR1 is SQVTM and CDR2 is ANQGSEA in the germline V gene. V lost 6 bases, J lost 5 bases, and 20 bases lay in between. The CDR3 has 14 amino acids. The CDR3 nucleotides read TGCAGCGTCTCTCGCCTACTAGCTGGCGACGAGCAGTACTTC. Translating it yields CSVSRLLAGDEQYF.

This rearrangement joins TRBV18 to TRBJ2-3; tentative D call: TRBD1 (5 bases). Germline V gene data show CDR1 as KGHSH and CDR2 as LQKENI. CDR3 length: 15 amino acids. Trimming shortened V by 2 bases and J by 0 bases, and 9 bases separated the two germline ends. CDR3 sequence: CASSPSTGSTDTQYF. In nucleotides, the CDR3 is TGTGCCAGCTCACCAAGCACAGGAAGCACAGATACGCAGTATTTT. Based on the CDR3 plus reference TRBV18 and TRBJ2-3, the full variable domain is NAGVMQNPRHLVRRRGQEARLRCSPMKGHSHVYWYRQLPEEGLKFMVYLQKENIIDESGMPKERFSAEFPKEGPSILRIQQVVRGDSAAYFCASSPSTGSTDTQYFGPGTRLTVL.

The chain uses TRBV5-1 and TRBJ2-1; TRBD2 aligns across 7 bases. CDR3 length: 19 amino acids. CDR1 and CDR2 from the germline V gene are SGHRS and YFSETQ. V was pared by 0 bases and J by 7 bases, with 19 bases of the junction left unmatched. In DNA form, the CDR3 reads TGCGCCAGCAGCTTGGCCTTATTGGAGAGGGGAGGGCCGGGGAATGAGCAGTTCTTC. Its translation is CASSLALLERGGPGNEQFF.